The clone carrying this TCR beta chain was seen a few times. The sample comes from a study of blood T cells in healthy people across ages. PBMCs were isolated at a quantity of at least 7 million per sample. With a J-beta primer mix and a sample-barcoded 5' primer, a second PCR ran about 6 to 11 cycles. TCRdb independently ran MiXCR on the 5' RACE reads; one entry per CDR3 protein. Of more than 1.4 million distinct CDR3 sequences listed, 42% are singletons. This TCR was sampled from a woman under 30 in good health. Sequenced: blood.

The CDR3 nucleotides are TGTGCCACCAGTGATTTGCCTGAAGGCCCGACTGGACTAGCCAAAAACATTCAGTACTTC. It encodes CATSDLPEGPTGLAKNIQYF. The gene calls are TRBV24-1 and TRBJ2-4, with D perhaps matching TRBD2 (5 bases). The germline gives CDR1 KGHDR, CDR2 SFDVKD. This CDR3 region has 20 residues. V shed 0 bases and J shed 0 bases, with 20 bases lying between them.